Below are 24 T cell receptor beta chains sequenced from a single sample in a study of PD-1 blockade in classical Hodgkin lymphoma (dated by TCRdb to the early 2020s). Libraries were built with the immunoSEQ multiplex PCR assay. TCRdb re-hosts the immuneACCESS table, in-frame sequences only. Its copies lack some clones; in the studies checked, an unresolved V gene accounts for under half of them, and the cause for the rest is not known. Counted in this sample were 50,000 or so clones; approximately 90% of them appeared once. 10% of the sample belongs to the ten largest clones. The time point label, read with the paper, signifies: cycle 2 day 1 (C2D1) of nivolumab. All trial patients had relapsed after autologous stem cell transplantation, with cohorts A, B and C differing in prior brentuximab vedotin exposure. The sequences come from peripheral blood mononuclear cells (PBMCs), collected before the second cycle of nivolumab. These receptors were taken from a human donor with classical Hodgkin lymphoma.

This rearrangement joins TRBV9 to TRBJ1-2; D perhaps matches TRBD1 (6 bases). There are 14 residues in the CDR3. Germline CDR1 SGDLS, CDR2 YYNGEE. V was trimmed by 0 bases and J by 2 bases, leaving 8 bases between them. CDR3 nucleotides: TGTGCCAGCAGCGTAGGGCAGGGGAACTATGGCTACACCTTC. Protein: CASSVGQGNYGYTF.

CDR3 region: CAWSSAVSNYYGYTF. The CDR3 DNA follows: TGTGCCTGGAGTTCCGCGGTTAGTAACTACTATGGCTACACCTTC. The chain combines TRBV30 with TRBJ1-2; D remains ambiguous. The V and J ends lost 2 bases and 3 bases respectively, with 16 bases between them. The CDR3 has 15 amino acids. Germline assignment: CDR1 GTSNPN and CDR2 SVGIG (reference sequence).

This clone was observed once. The J gene is TRBJ2-7, the V gene TRBV19; possibly TRBD1 for D (6 bases). The CDR3 is made up of 13 amino acids. Germline V lookup: CDR1 LNHDA, CDR2 SQIVND (reference sequence). V was shortened by 2 bases and J by 5 bases, with 10 bases between the two germline ends. This CDR3 is CASSIQTGNEQYF. The CDR3 coding sequence is TGTGCCAGTAGTATACAGACAGGCAACGAGCAGTACTTC.

This clone was seen only a few times. The rearrangement uses TRBV19 and TRBJ2-3; D tentatively reads TRBD1 or TRBD2 (5 bases each). The V end was cut by 4 bases, the J end by 2 bases, with 10 bases between. There are 14 residues in the CDR3. Germline CDR1 reads LNHDA; CDR2 reads SQIVND (reference sequence). This CDR3 is CASSTGDLTDTQYF. CDR3 sequence (DNA): TGTGCCAGTAGTACCGGGGACCTCACAGATACGCAGTATTTT.

The chain is built from TRBV6-5 and TRBJ2-1, with TRBD2 matching 10 bases. Per germline, CDR1 MNHEY and CDR2 SVGAGI. V was pared by 0 bases and J by 10 bases, with 9 bases of the junction left unmatched. The CDR3 sequence is 16 residues long. The CDR3 loop is CASSYSNPAGGGEQFF. In DNA form, the CDR3 reads TGTGCCAGCAGTTACTCGAACCCAGCGGGGGGGGGAGAGCAGTTCTTC.

This chain connects TRBV12-5 to TRBJ2-7; D unresolved. Germline CDR1 is LGHNT and CDR2 is FRNRAP. V was clipped by 3 bases and J by 6 bases, with 6 bases between them. CDR3 length: 11 amino acids. The DNA for the CDR3 is TGTGCTAGTGGTTTTGCCCGCGAGCAGTACTTC. It yields the protein CASGFAREQYF.

This sequence joins TRBV2 and TRBJ2-3, with 8 bases aligning to TRBD1. The CDR3 runs to 15 residues. Germline assignment: CDR1 SNHLY and CDR2 FYNNEI. V trimming: 5 bases; J trimming: 1 base; junction bases outside the gene matches: 5. The CDR3 region is CASSRQGMGTDTQYF. Written as DNA, the CDR3 is TGTGCCAGCAGTCGACAGGGGATGGGCACAGATACGCAGTATTTT.

The genes are TRBV7-9 and TRBJ2-5; D is uncertain. Germline values: CDR1 SEHNR, CDR2 FQNEAQ (reference sequence). V was shortened by 3 bases and J by 5 bases, with 13 bases between the two germline ends. The CDR3 runs 14 residues. The CDR3: CASSFPGDGETQYF. The CDR3 DNA is TGTGCCAGCAGCTTCCCAGGTGATGGGGAGACCCAGTACTTC.

CDR3 loop: CASTSSSTTYIQYF. The DNA for the CDR3 is TGTGCCAGTACATCCTCGAGCACCACGTACATTCAGTACTTC. The chain joins TRBV19 to TRBJ2-4; no clear D. Between the trimmed V and J ends, which lost 7 bases and 8 bases, there was a span of 18 bases. CDR1 is LNHDA, CDR2 SQIVND, per germline (reference sequence). This CDR3 is 14 amino acids long.

The V and J genes are TRBV7-6 and TRBJ2-2; tentative D call: TRBD2 (6 bases). The CDR3 totals 16 residues. V lost 4 bases, J lost 4 bases, and 16 bases lay in between. Germline CDR1 and CDR2: SGHVS and FNYEAQ. The CDR3 is CASSSAWKEGTGELFF. The CDR3 nucleotides are TGTGCCAGCAGCTCCGCATGGAAGGAGGGCACCGGGGAGCTGTTTTTT.

V is TRBV5-1 and J is TRBJ2-1, with D unresolved. V lost 4 bases, J lost 6 bases, and 8 bases lay in between. The CDR3 length is 12 residues. Germline V gives CDR1 SGHRS, CDR2 YFSETQ. The CDR3 bases are TGCGCCAGCAGCACATCTAGCAATGAGCAGTTCTTC. Translation gives CASSTSSNEQFF.

The chain couples TRBV19 to TRBJ2-1; 9 nucleotides align to TRBD2. The CDR3 has 15 residues. In germline, CDR1 is LNHDA, CDR2 SQIVND (reference sequence). V dropped 6 bases and J dropped 7; count of bases not matched to a gene: 10. The CDR3 coding sequence is TGTGCCAGTAGCCTACTAGCGGGCGCGGGGAATGAGCAGTTCTTC. It codes for CASSLLAGAGNEQFF. The full variable domain, rest sourced from reference TRBV19 and TRBJ2-1, is DGGITQSPKYLFRKEGQNVTLSCEQNLNHDAMYWYRQDPGQGLRLIYYSQIVNDFQKGDIAEGYSVSREKKESFPLTVTSAQKNPTAFYLCASSLLAGAGNEQFFGPGTRLTVL.

The V and J genes are TRBV11-1 and TRBJ1-1; a possible D gene is TRBD1 (5 bases). The CDR3 extends over 13 amino acids. Trimming removed 5 bases from V and 6 bases from J, with 13 bases in between. Germline V lookup: CDR1 SGHAT, CDR2 FQDESV (reference sequence). The CDR3 DNA is TGTGCCAGCAGCGACCGGGGGGTTCCTGAAGCTTTCTTT. Its translation is CASSDRGVPEAFF.

The chain combines TRBV21-1 with TRBJ2-3; the table's TRBD1 call for D was not verified on the DNA. TRBV21-1 is annotated as a pseudogene. This CDR3 has 18 residues. As DNA, the CDR3 is TGTGCCAGCAGCAAAAGTTTACCTAACAGGGGGTTCGCAGATACGCAGTATTTT. It translates to CASSKSLPNRGFADTQYF.

In regard to this clone: One end of the junction does not line up with germline, which may come from a read error. This chain links TRBV4-1 with TRBJ2-7; 8 bases match TRBD1. The CDR3 length is 14 residues. Germline CDR1 MGHRA, CDR2 YSYEKL. The CDR3, as DNA: TGCGCCAGCAGCCAAGAGGGACAGGCCTACGCGCAGTACTTC. It specifies CASSQEGQAYAQYF.

This chain connects TRBV5-1 to TRBJ2-4; TRBD1 agrees at 9 bases. V shed 4 bases, J shed 8 bases, and the junction held 13 bases outside the gene matches. Per germline, CDR1 SGHRS and CDR2 YFSETQ. CDR3 length equals 16 residues. The chain's CDR3 is CASSPTPVTGGDIQYF. Written as DNA, the CDR3 is TGCGCCAGCAGCCCAACCCCGGTTACAGGGGGCGACATTCAGTACTTC.

The chain has TRBV4-1 and TRBJ2-5; 7 bases match TRBD1. The CDR3 has 14 residues. V gave up 4 bases and J gave up 1 base; unmatched junction bases: 3. Per the germline V gene, CDR1 is MGHRA and CDR2 is YSYEKL. In DNA form, the CDR3 reads TGCGCCAGCAGCCTAGGGGACAGCCAAGAGACCCAGTACTTC. Its translation: CASSLGDSQETQYF.

The chain carries TRBV7-6 and TRBJ1-4; 8 positions match TRBD1. Germline values: CDR1 SGHVS, CDR2 FNYEAQ. This CDR3 is 17 amino acids long. V was pared by 4 bases and J by 0 bases, with 7 bases of the junction left unmatched. The chain's CDR3 is CASSSRTGIATNEKLFF. As DNA, the CDR3 is TGTGCCAGCAGCTCCAGGACAGGGATTGCAACTAATGAAAAACTGTTTTTT.

This clone is deemed medium-sized. The chain's CDR3 is CASSQEGASGGFYEQYF. The CDR3 DNA sequence: TGTGCCAGCAGCCAAGAAGGAGCTAGCGGGGGTTTCTACGAGCAGTACTTC. The V call is TRBV4-2, the J call TRBJ2-7; TRBD2 aligns across 10 bases. V gave up 0 bases and J gave up 3 bases; unmatched junction bases: 8. Germline CDR1 and CDR2: LGHNA and YNFKEQ. The CDR3 spans 17 residues.

This chain joins TRBV27 and TRBJ2-3; D is uncertain. With 3 bases removed from V and 6 bases from J, the gap between germline ends came to 19 bases. The CDR3 has 16 residues. Germline CDR1 reads MNHEY; CDR2 reads SMNVEV (reference sequence). The CDR3 loop is CASSLGSAGPTDTQYF. The CDR3 nucleotides are TGTGCCAGCAGTTTGGGATCGGCAGGCCCCACCGATACGCAGTATTTT.

The chain employs TRBV2 and TRBJ2-2, with 10 bases identical to TRBD2. The CDR3 spans 15 residues. V lost 6 bases to trimming and J lost 6 bases; unmatched junction nucleotides: 7. In germline, CDR1 is SNHLY, CDR2 FYNNEI. The DNA of the CDR3 is TGTGCCAGCAGCGTTACTAGCGGGGTCTCCGGGGAGCTGTTTTTT. Translation: CASSVTSGVSGELFF.

The gene calls are TRBV7-9 and TRBJ2-5; no clear D. The CDR3 extends over 16 amino acids. V was pared by 1 base and J by 1 base, with 13 bases between. Germline V CDR1 and CDR2: SEHNR, FQNEAQ (reference sequence). DNA of the CDR3: TGTGCCAGCAGCTTAGGATTCACGCCCCTCCAAGAGACCCAGTACTTC. This gives the protein CASSLGFTPLQETQYF.

The chain employs TRBV5-6 and TRBJ1-4, with unresolved D. Germline V gives CDR1 SGHDT, CDR2 YYEEEE. Trimming removed 6 bases from V and 5 bases from J, with 14 bases in between. The CDR3 runs to 14 residues. CDR3 bases: TGTGCCAGCACCCCCCGCTTTGGCAATGAAAAACTGTTTTTT. This gives the protein CASTPRFGNEKLFF.

The chain employs TRBV2 and TRBJ2-1, with 7 bases that match TRBD2. Germline V gene lookup returns CDR1 SNHLY and CDR2 FYNNEI. V lost 8 bases to trimming and J lost 0 bases; unmatched junction nucleotides: 7. The CDR3 sequence is 15 residues long. Here the CDR3 reads CASVGRGSSYNEQFF. The CDR3 DNA follows: TGTGCCAGCGTTGGGCGGGGGAGCTCCTACAATGAGCAGTTCTTC. Together with reference TRBV2 and TRBJ2-1, the CDR3 gives the full variable domain: EPEVTQTPSHQVTQMGQEVILRCVPISNHLYFYWYRQILGQKVEFLVSFYNNEISEKSEIFDDQFSVERPDGSNFTLKIRSTKLEDSAMYFCASVGRGSSYNEQFFGPGTRLTVL.